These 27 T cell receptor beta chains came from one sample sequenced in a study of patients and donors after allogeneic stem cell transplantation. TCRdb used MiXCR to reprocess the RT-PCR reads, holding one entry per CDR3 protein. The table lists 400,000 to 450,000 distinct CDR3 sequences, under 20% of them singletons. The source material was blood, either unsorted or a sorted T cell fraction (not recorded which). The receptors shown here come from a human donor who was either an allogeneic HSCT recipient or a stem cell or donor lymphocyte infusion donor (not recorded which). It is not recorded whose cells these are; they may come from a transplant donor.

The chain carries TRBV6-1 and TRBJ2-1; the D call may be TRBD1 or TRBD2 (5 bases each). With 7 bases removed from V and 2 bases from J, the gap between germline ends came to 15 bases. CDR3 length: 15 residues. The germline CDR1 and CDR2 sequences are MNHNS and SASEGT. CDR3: CASTQRGGPYNEQFF. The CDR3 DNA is TGTGCCAGCACTCAGCGTGGGGGTCCCTACAATGAGCAGTTCTTC.

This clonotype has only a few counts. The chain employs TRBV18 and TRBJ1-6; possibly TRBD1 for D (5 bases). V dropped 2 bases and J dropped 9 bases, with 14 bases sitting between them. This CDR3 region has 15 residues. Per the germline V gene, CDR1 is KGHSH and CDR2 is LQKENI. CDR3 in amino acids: CASSPARGTPSPLHF. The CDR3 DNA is TGTGCCAGCTCACCAGCTCGGGGGACGCCTTCACCCCTCCACTTT.

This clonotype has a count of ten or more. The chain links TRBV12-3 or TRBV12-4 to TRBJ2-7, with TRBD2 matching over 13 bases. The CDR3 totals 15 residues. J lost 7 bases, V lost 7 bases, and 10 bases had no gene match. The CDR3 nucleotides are TGTGCCAGCACCCAGGGGACTAGCGGGAAAGAAGAGCAGTACTTC. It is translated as CASTQGTSGKEEQYF.

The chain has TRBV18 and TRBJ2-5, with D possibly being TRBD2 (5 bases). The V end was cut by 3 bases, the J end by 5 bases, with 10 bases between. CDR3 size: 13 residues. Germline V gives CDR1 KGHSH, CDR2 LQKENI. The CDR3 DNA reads TGTGCCAGCTCACCGAGCGGATGGGAGACCCAGTACTTC. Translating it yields CASSPSGWETQYF.

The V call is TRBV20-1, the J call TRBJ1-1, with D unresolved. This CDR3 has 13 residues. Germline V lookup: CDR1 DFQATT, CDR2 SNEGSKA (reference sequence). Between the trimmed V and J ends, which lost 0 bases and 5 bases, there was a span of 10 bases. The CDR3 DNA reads TGCAGTGCTAGAGATTGGCACGGGACTGAAGCTTTCTTT. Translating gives CSARDWHGTEAFF.

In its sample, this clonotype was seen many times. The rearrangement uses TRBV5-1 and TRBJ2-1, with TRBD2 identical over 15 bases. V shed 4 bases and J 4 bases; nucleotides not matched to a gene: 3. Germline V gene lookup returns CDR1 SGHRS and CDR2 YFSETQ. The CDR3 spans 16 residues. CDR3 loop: CASSAGLAGGYNEQFF. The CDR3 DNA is TGCGCCAGCAGCGCGGGACTAGCGGGAGGTTACAATGAGCAGTTCTTC.

The CDR3 is CASSQDVESGTGGWDGYTF. CDR3 in DNA: TGCGCCAGCAGCCAAGATGTTGAATCCGGGACAGGGGGCTGGGATGGCTACACCTTC. This chain connects TRBV4-3 to TRBJ1-2; 12 bases agree with TRBD1. Germline CDR1 reads LGHNA; CDR2 reads YSLEER. Trimming at V came to 0 bases and at J to 6 bases, leaving 14 bases not matched to a gene. The CDR3 spans 19 residues.

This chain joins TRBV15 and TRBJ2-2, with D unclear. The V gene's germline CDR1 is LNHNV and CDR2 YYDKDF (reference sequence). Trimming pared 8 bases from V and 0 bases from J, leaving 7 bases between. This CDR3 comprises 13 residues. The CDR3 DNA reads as TGTGCCACCGCTCACGCGAACACCGGGGAGCTGTTTTTT. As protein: CATAHANTGELFF. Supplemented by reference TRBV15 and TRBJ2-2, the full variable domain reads DAMVIQNPRYQVTQFGKPVTLSCSQTLNHNVMYWYQQKSSQAPKLLFHYYDKDFNNEADTPDNFQSRRPNTSFCFLDIRSPGLGDTAMYLCATAHANTGELFFGEGSRLTVL.

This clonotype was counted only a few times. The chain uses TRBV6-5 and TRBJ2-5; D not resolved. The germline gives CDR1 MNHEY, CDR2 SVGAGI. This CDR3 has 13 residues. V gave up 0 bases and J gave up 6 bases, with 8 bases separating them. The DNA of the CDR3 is TGTGCCAGCAGTTACTCTATAACTCAGACCCAGTACTTC. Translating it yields CASSYSITQTQYF.

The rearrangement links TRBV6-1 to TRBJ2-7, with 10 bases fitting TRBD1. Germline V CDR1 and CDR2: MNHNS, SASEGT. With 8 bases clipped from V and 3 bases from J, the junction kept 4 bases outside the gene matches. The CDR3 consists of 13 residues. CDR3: CASGGQGIYEQYF. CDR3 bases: TGTGCCAGCGGGGGACAGGGGATCTACGAGCAGTACTTC.

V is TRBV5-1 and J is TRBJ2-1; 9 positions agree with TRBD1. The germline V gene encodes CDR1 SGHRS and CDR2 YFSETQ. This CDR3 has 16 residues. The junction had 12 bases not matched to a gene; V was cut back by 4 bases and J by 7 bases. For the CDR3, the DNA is TGCGCCAGCAGCCTTGTTTCGGGACAGGGAAAAAATGAGCAGTTCTTC. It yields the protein CASSLVSGQGKNEQFF.

The CDR3 loop reads CSFPSTGGAMDGYTF. CDR3 DNA sequence: TGCAGCTTCCCTTCGACCGGGGGCGCAATGGATGGCTACACCTTC. The chain couples TRBV29-1 to TRBJ1-2; perhaps TRBD1 as D (6 bases). V gave up 8 bases and J gave up 6 bases, with 25 bases separating them. Germline loops: CDR1 SQVTM, CDR2 ANQGSEA. This CDR3 contains 15 residues.

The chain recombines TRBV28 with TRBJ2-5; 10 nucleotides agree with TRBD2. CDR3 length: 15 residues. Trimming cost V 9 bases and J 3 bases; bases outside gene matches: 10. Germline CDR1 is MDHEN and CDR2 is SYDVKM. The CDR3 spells CASRSLGLAEETQYF. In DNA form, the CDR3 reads TGTGCCAGTAGGAGCCTCGGACTAGCGGAAGAGACCCAGTACTTC.

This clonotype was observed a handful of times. DNA of the CDR3: TGCAGTGCTAGTCCGATAGCCAAAAACATTCAGTACTTC. Residues: CSASPIAKNIQYF. This chain uses TRBV20-1 with TRBJ2-4; D unresolved. V lost 3 bases and J 0 bases, leaving 6 bases between the germline ends. This CDR3 contains 13 residues. Germline values: CDR1 DFQATT, CDR2 SNEGSKA (reference sequence).

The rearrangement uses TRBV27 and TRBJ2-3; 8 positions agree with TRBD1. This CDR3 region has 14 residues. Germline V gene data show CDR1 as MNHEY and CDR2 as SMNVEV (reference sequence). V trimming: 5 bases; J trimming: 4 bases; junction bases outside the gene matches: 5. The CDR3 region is CASSHGQGPDTQYF. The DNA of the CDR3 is TGTGCCAGCAGTCACGGACAGGGTCCAGATACGCAGTATTTT.

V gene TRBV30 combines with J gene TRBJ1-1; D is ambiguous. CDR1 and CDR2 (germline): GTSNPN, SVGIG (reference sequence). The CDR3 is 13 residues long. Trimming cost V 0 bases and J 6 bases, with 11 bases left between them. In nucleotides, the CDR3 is TGTGCCTGGAGTGTGACTGGTTTGTCTGAAGCTTTCTTT. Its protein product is CAWSVTGLSEAFF.

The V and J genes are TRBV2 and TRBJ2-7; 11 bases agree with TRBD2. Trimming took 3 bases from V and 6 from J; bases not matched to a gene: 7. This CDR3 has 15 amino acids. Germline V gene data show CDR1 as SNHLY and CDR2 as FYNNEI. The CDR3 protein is CASSDLSGRAAEQYF. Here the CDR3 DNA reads TGTGCCAGCAGTGACCTTAGCGGGAGGGCCGCCGAGCAGTACTTC.

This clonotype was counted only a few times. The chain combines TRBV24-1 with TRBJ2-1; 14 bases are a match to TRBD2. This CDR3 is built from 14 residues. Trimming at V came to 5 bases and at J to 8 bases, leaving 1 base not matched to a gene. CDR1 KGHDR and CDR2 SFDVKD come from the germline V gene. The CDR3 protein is CATSGGLAGDEQFF. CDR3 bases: TGTGCCACCAGTGGGGGACTAGCGGGGGATGAGCAGTTCTTC.

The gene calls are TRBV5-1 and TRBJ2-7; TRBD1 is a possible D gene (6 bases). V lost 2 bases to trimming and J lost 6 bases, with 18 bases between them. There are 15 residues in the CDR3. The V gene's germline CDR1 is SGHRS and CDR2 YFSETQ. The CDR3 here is CASSLPGQGAREQYF. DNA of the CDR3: TGCGCCAGCAGCTTACCGGGACAAGGGGCCCGCGAGCAGTACTTC.

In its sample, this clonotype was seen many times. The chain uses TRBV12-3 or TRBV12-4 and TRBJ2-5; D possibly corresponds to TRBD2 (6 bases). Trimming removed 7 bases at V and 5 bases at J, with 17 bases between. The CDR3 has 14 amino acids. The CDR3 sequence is CASTQSGGWETQYF. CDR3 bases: TGTGCCAGCACCCAATCCGGGGGTTGGGAGACCCAGTACTTC.

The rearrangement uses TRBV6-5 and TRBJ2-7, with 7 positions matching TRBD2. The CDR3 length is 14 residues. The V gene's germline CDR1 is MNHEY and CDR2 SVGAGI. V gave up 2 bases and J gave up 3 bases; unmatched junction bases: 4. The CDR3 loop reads CASSYGPSGYEQYF. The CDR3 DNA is TGTGCCAGCAGTTACGGTCCTAGCGGCTACGAGCAGTACTTC.

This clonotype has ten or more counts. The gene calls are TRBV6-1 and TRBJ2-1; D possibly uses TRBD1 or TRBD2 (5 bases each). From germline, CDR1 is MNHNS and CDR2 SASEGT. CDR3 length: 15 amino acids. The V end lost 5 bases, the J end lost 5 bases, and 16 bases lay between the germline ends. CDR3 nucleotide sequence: TGTGCCAGCAGTAAGCCCCGGGACGTAGACAATGAGCAGTTCTTC. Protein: CASSKPRDVDNEQFF.

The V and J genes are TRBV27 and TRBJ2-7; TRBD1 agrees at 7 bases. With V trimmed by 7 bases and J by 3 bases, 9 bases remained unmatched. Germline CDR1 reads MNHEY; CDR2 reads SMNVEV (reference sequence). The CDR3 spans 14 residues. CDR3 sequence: CASNPTGQYYEQYF. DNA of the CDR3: TGTGCCAGCAACCCTACGGGACAGTACTACGAGCAGTACTTC.

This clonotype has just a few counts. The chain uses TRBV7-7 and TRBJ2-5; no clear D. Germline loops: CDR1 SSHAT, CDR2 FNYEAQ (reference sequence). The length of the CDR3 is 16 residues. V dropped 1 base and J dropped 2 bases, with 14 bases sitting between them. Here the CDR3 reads CASSLGQKINQETQYF. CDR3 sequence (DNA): TGTGCCAGCAGCTTAGGTCAGAAGATAAATCAAGAGACCCAGTACTTC.

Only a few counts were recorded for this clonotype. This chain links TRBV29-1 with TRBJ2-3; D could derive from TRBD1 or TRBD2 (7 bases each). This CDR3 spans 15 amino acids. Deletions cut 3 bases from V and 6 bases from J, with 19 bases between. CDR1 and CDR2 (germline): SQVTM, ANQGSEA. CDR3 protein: CSVDVRGGFRDTQYF. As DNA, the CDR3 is TGCAGCGTTGATGTCAGGGGGGGTTTCAGGGATACGCAGTATTTT.

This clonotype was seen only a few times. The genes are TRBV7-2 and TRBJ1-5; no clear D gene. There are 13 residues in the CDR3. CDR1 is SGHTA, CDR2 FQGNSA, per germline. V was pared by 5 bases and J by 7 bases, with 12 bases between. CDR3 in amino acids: CASSPERKQPQHF. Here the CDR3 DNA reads TGTGCCAGCAGCCCTGAACGGAAGCAGCCCCAGCATTTT.

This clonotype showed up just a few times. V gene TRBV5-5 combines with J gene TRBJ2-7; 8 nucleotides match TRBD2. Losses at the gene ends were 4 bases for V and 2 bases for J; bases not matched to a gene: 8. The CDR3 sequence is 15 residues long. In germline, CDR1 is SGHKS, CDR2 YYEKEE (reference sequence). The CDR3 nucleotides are TGTGCCAGCAGCCCCGGACTAGCTCAGACCTACGAGCAGTACTTC. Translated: CASSPGLAQTYEQYF. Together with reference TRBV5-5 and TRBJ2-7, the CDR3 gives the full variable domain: DAGVTQSPTHLIKTRGQQVTLRCSPISGHKSVSWYQQVLGQGPQFIFQYYEKEERGRGNFPDRFSARQFPNYSSELNVNALLLGDSALYLCASSPGLAQTYEQYFGPGTRLTVT.